The next 32 T cell receptor beta chains were all read from a single sample in a study of cytotoxic CD8 clonotypes in ibrutinib-treated CLL. Using immunoSEQ multiplex PCR, the repertoire was profiled, and TCRdb retains in-frame clones only, with some absent. The sample consists of tens of thousands of clones, approximately 54% of them appearing once. The starting material was PBMCs, obtained at disease progression, from a patient treated with ibrutinib. The receptors stem from a human donor with chronic lymphocytic leukemia.

This chain uses TRBV21-1 with TRBJ2-7; TRBD1 reflects the table's D call only, with no check against the DNA. TRBV21-1 represents a pseudogene. This CDR3 spans 16 amino acids. CDR3 nucleotide sequence: TGTGCCAGCAGCAAAGCTGGGCCGGTTCAGTGGTGCGAGCAGTACTTC. Residues: CASSKAGPVQWCEQYF.

This clone was observed a handful of times. The chain uses TRBV27 and TRBJ2-1, with TRBD2 matching over 11 bases. J gave up 10 bases and V 1 base, and 6 bases lay outside the gene matches. Germline CDR1 MNHEY, CDR2 SMNVEV (reference sequence). The CDR3 totals 15 residues. CDR3 loop: CASSLLGSGRAEQFF. CDR3 DNA sequence: TGTGCCAGCAGTTTATTGGGTAGCGGGAGGGCGGAGCAGTTCTTC.

This chain uses TRBV11-2 with TRBJ1-2; D might be TRBD1 (5 bases). This CDR3 spans 13 amino acids. CDR1 and CDR2 (germline): SGHAT, FQNNGV. Trimming removed 2 bases from V and 7 bases from J, with 11 bases in between. CDR3 sequence: CASSLSGFFGYTF. The DNA of the CDR3 is TGTGCCAGCAGCTTATCAGGGTTCTTTGGCTACACCTTC.

The CDR3 nucleotides are TGTGCCAGTAGTACCGCTAGCGGGATGGGGGAGCAGTACTTC. It codes for CASSTASGMGEQYF. The chain combines TRBV19 with TRBJ2-7, with 9 bases fitting TRBD2. This CDR3 contains 14 residues. Germline loops: CDR1 LNHDA, CDR2 SQIVND (reference sequence). The trim removed 4 bases at V and 7 bases at J, leaving 8 bases unmatched.

The chain has TRBV7-6 and TRBJ1-5, with D hard to call. V gave up 3 bases and J gave up 7 bases, with 10 bases separating them. This CDR3 spans 13 amino acids. Per the germline V gene, CDR1 is SGHVS and CDR2 is FNYEAQ. The CDR3 spells CASSFDIIQPQHF. The CDR3 DNA reads TGTGCCAGCAGCTTTGACATAATACAGCCCCAGCATTTT.

This chain joins TRBV30 and TRBJ1-2, with D possibly TRBD1 on 5 matching bases. The CDR3 is 16 amino acids. Germline V gene data show CDR1 as GTSNPN and CDR2 as SVGIG (reference sequence). The V end was cut by 0 bases, the J end by 8 bases, with 22 bases between. The CDR3: CAWSVIGGPNREGYTF. In DNA, the CDR3 is TGTGCCTGGAGTGTTATCGGGGGACCCAACCGAGAGGGCTACACCTTC.

The chain employs TRBV27 and TRBJ2-7; D perhaps matches TRBD2 (6 bases). V lost 6 bases to trimming and J lost 0 bases, with 9 bases between them. The CDR3 length is 13 residues. Germline V gene sequence: CDR1 MNHEY, CDR2 SMNVEV (reference sequence). CDR3 in amino acids: CASSGGSSYEQYF. Written as DNA, the CDR3 is TGTGCCAGCAGCGGGGGTAGCTCCTACGAGCAGTACTTC.

The genes are TRBV9 and TRBJ2-1, with 8 bases lining up with TRBD1. There are 13 residues in the CDR3. Germline lookup yields CDR1 SGDLS and CDR2 YYNGEE. V trimming: 3 bases; J trimming: 7 bases; junction bases outside the gene matches: 3. The CDR3 DNA reads as TGTGCCAGCAGCGCGACAGGGGTTAATGAGCAGTTCTTC. Its protein is CASSATGVNEQFF. Supplemented by reference TRBV9 and TRBJ2-1, the full variable domain reads DSGVTQTPKHLITATGQRVTLRCSPRSGDLSVYWYQQSLDQGLQFLIQYYNGEERAKGNILERFSAQQFPDLHSELNLSSLELGDSALYFCASSATGVNEQFFGPGTRLTVL.

This clone is medium-sized in the sample. Here the CDR3 DNA reads TGTGCCAGCAGCGTTAGCGGGAGCGTGGATACGCAGTATTTT. This sequence encodes CASSVSGSVDTQYF. This rearrangement joins TRBV9 to TRBJ2-3, with 9 bases lining up with TRBD2. The CDR3 consists of 14 residues. Germline CDR1 and CDR2: SGDLS and YYNGEE. V lost 2 bases and J lost 6; bases outside the gene matches: 4.

This chain connects TRBV23-1 to TRBJ1-1; 7 bases line up with TRBD1. TRBV23-1 is an ORF, and what it does is uncertain. The CDR3 totals 18 residues. Unmatched junction bases numbered 23, after V lost 2 bases and J lost 11 bases. The chain's CDR3 is CASSQQNRGPMGAKRAFF. The CDR3 bases are TGCGCCAGCAGTCAACAAAATAGGGGGCCCATGGGGGCGAAGAGGGCTTTCTTT.

This chain joins TRBV29-1 and TRBJ2-2; D uncertain. The length of the CDR3 is 11 residues. V shed 2 bases and J shed 4 bases, with 2 bases lying between them. Germline CDR1 reads SQVTM; CDR2 reads ANQGSEA. This chain's CDR3 is CSVESTGELFF. DNA of the CDR3: TGCAGCGTTGAATCCACCGGGGAGCTGTTTTTT.

The chain combines TRBV27 with TRBJ2-1; D gene uncertain. CDR1 MNHEY and CDR2 SMNVEV come from the germline V gene (reference sequence). The CDR3 spans 11 residues. V lost 6 bases to trimming and J lost 7 bases, with 7 bases between them. The CDR3 bases are TGTGCCAGCAGACTCTTGAATGAGCAGTTCTTC. Its translation is CASRLLNEQFF.

The table lists this clone with a few counts. The genes are TRBV11-3 and TRBJ1-1, with D perhaps TRBD1 (6 bases). The germline CDR1 and CDR2 sequences are SGHNT and YENEEA. Trimming took 5 bases from V and 4 from J, leaving 11 bases between them. This CDR3 is 13 amino acids long. This CDR3 is CASSLRTATEAFF. DNA for the CDR3: TGTGCCAGCAGCCTACGGACAGCCACTGAAGCTTTCTTT.

This clone was counted a few times. This chain uses TRBV27 with TRBJ2-7; TRBD2 might be the D (6 bases). The CDR3 length is 15 residues. Germline V gives CDR1 MNHEY, CDR2 SMNVEV (reference sequence). The V and J ends lost 0 bases and 3 bases respectively, with 12 bases between them. CDR3 in DNA: TGTGCCAGCAGTTTATCGGGGACTGGGCTCTACGAGCAGTACTTC. It translates to CASSLSGTGLYEQYF.

The rearrangement joins TRBV28 to TRBJ2-7; D is ambiguous. V shed 2 bases and J shed 7 bases, with 12 bases lying between them. The CDR3 covers 13 residues. The germline gives CDR1 MDHEN, CDR2 SYDVKM. The CDR3 spells CASSLDVLGEQYF. CDR3 DNA: TGTGCCAGCAGTTTAGATGTTTTGGGAGAGCAGTACTTC.

Only a few counts were recorded for this clone. The chain is built from TRBV5-1 and TRBJ1-2, with 9 bases matching TRBD1. The V gene end was trimmed by 6 bases and the J gene end by 1 base; junction bases not matched to a gene: 4. Germline loops: CDR1 SGHRS, CDR2 YFSETQ. This CDR3 has 14 amino acids. CDR3 sequence: CASMLTGGNYGYTF. The CDR3 DNA reads as TGCGCCAGCATGTTGACAGGGGGTAACTATGGCTACACCTTC.

The chain combines TRBV4-1 with TRBJ1-5; no firm D call. CDR3 length equals 15 residues. V was cut by 1 base and J by 2 bases, with 9 bases left in between. The germline V gene has CDR1 MGHRA and CDR2 YSYEKL. The CDR3 DNA is TGCGCCAGCAGCCAAGTGGGTTTTGGCAATCAGCCCCAGCATTTT. The encoded protein is CASSQVGFGNQPQHF.

This chain joins TRBV28 and TRBJ2-6; TRBD1 matches at 7 bases. The CDR3 loop spans 15 amino acids. The germline CDR1 and CDR2 sequences are MDHEN and SYDVKM. V lost 6 bases to trimming and J lost 4 bases; unmatched junction nucleotides: 6. The CDR3 DNA follows: TGTGCCAGCAGGCCGGGACAGACCGGGGCCAACGTCCTGACTTTC. It specifies CASRPGQTGANVLTF.

The chain employs TRBV10-3 and TRBJ2-3; D possibly matches TRBD1 or TRBD2 (6 bases each). Trimming removed 4 bases from V and 0 bases from J, with 11 bases in between. The CDR3 loop spans 15 amino acids. The germline V gene encodes CDR1 ENHRY and CDR2 SYGVKD. CDR3 sequence (DNA): TGTGCCATCAGTGTTGGGGGGCTTAGCACAGATACGCAGTATTTT. It specifies CAISVGGLSTDTQYF.

This clone has only a few counts. The chain couples TRBV28 to TRBJ2-2, with 7 bases fitting TRBD2. This CDR3 contains 15 residues. Germline V lookup: CDR1 MDHEN, CDR2 SYDVKM. Trimming removed 5 bases from V and 5 bases from J; junction bases left unmatched: 8. CDR3 protein: CASSPLGAGTGELFF. CDR3 bases: TGTGCCAGCAGTCCCCTGGGAGCGGGGACCGGGGAGCTGTTTTTT.

The chain is built from TRBV19 and TRBJ1-5, with D hard to call. Trimming removed 3 bases at V and 0 bases at J, with 9 bases between. The CDR3 extends over 15 amino acids. Germline CDR1 is LNHDA and CDR2 is SQIVND (reference sequence). CDR3 in DNA: TGTGCCAGTAGTATTTTGCGCAATAGCAATCAGCCCCAGCATTTT. Amino acid sequence: CASSILRNSNQPQHF.

The CDR3 reads CASTSSGTGVYEQYF. The CDR3 DNA is TGTGCCAGCACCTCAAGTGGGACAGGGGTCTACGAGCAGTACTTC. The chain carries TRBV28 and TRBJ2-7, with 10 bases identical to TRBD1. In germline, CDR1 is MDHEN, CDR2 SYDVKM. This CDR3 comprises 15 residues. Losses at the gene ends were 7 bases for V and 3 bases for J; bases not matched to a gene: 9.

The V call is TRBV6-1, the J call TRBJ2-7; 8 bases are shared with TRBD1. This CDR3 has 16 amino acids. V lost 4 bases and J lost 2; bases outside the gene matches: 10. Germline CDR1 MNHNS, CDR2 SASEGT. The CDR3 DNA is TGTGCCAGCAGTGCCGGGACAGGTTCTTCAACCTACGAGCAGTACTTC. Protein sequence: CASSAGTGSSTYEQYF.

This clone was counted between two and nine times. The chain joins TRBV19 to TRBJ2-5; the match to TRBD2 covers 8 bases. V was pared by 3 bases and J by 2 bases, with 2 bases of the junction left unmatched. The germline CDR1 and CDR2 sequences are LNHDA and SQIVND (reference sequence). This CDR3 comprises 14 residues. CDR3 sequence: CASSISGGQETQYF. CDR3 nucleotides: TGTGCCAGTAGTATCTCGGGAGGGCAAGAGACCCAGTACTTC.

J is TRBJ2-3 and V is TRBV6-6, with TRBD2 matching 10 bases. Trimming cost V 5 bases and J 4 bases; bases outside gene matches: 6. The CDR3 consists of 15 residues. Germline assignment: CDR1 MNHNY and CDR2 SVGAGI (reference sequence). CDR3 sequence: CASSGSGGAADTQYF. The DNA for the CDR3 is TGTGCCAGCAGTGGAAGCGGGGGGGCCGCAGATACGCAGTATTTT.

This clone was seen at least ten times. The chain has TRBV2 and TRBJ1-1; TRBD1 aligns across 7 bases. The CDR3 runs to 14 residues. V lost 6 bases, J lost 1 base, and 5 bases stayed unmatched. Germline CDR1 and CDR2: SNHLY and FYNNEI. The CDR3 loop is CASSPGQKNTEAFF. The DNA for the CDR3 is TGTGCCAGCAGCCCGGGACAGAAGAACACTGAAGCTTTCTTT.

This clone showed up just a few times. The V gene is TRBV15, the J gene TRBJ2-5, with TRBD1 identical over 9 bases. Germline lookup yields CDR1 LNHNV and CDR2 YYDKDF (reference sequence). The CDR3 totals 16 residues. J was trimmed by 5 bases and V by 5 bases; bases with no gene match: 12. This CDR3 reads CATSAGTGMVGETQYF. CDR3 nucleotides: TGTGCCACCAGCGCCGGGACAGGGATGGTCGGGGAGACCCAGTACTTC.

This clone was seen more than once but under ten times. This sequence joins TRBV27 and TRBJ1-1; D perhaps matches TRBD1 (5 bases). The germline V and J ends were trimmed by 5 bases and 0 bases, with 13 bases remaining between them. The CDR3 consists of 15 residues. Germline values: CDR1 MNHEY, CDR2 SMNVEV (reference sequence). CDR3 nucleotide sequence: TGTGCCAGCAGTAGGACGACAGCCATGAACACTGAAGCTTTCTTT. Translated: CASSRTTAMNTEAFF.

The CDR3 region has the DNA TGCGCCAGCAGCCAAAAAGGGACTACCACTGACACCGGGGAGCTGTTTTTT. Translated: CASSQKGTTTDTGELFF. V and J are TRBV4-1 and TRBJ2-2, with TRBD2 identical over 7 bases. The V segment lost 2 bases and the J segment 3 bases; nucleotides outside the gene matches: 9. The germline V gene has CDR1 MGHRA and CDR2 YSYEKL. The CDR3 runs 17 residues.

The chain combines TRBV30 with TRBJ2-3; 8 bases align to TRBD2. The CDR3 contains 17 residues. Germline-derived CDR1 and CDR2 are GTSNPN and SVGIG (reference sequence). V shed 0 bases, J shed 1 base, and the junction held 9 bases outside the gene matches. DNA of the CDR3: TGTGCCTGGAGTGTCGCGGGGACTAGTTCGGGCACAGATACGCAGTATTTT. Translating it yields CAWSVAGTSSGTDTQYF.

The CDR3 bases are TGTGCCAGCAGCGAACAGGGGGCTAGATACGAGCAGTACTTC. It encodes CASSEQGARYEQYF. The gene calls are TRBV21-1 and TRBJ2-7; no check of the table's D call, TRBD1, against the DNA was made. TRBV21-1 is a known pseudogene. CDR3 length: 14 residues.

This clone has more than one count but fewer than ten. The chain has TRBV6-5 and TRBJ2-7; a weak D match, TRBD1 (6 bases). The CDR3 has 16 residues. Germline CDR1 and CDR2: MNHEY and SVGAGI. V dropped 0 bases and J dropped 3 bases, with 15 bases sitting between them. CDR3: CASSYSRQGFFYEQYF. DNA of the CDR3: TGTGCCAGCAGTTACTCTAGGCAGGGGTTTTTCTACGAGCAGTACTTC.